What follows are 13 T cell receptor beta chains derived from one specimen sequenced in a study of cytomegalovirus exposure and HLA in healthy donors. The PCR had 60 Vbeta and 13 Jbeta primers. Using immunoSEQ multiplex PCR, the repertoire was profiled, and TCRdb retains in-frame clones only, with some absent. The table has around 130,000 clones, 80% seen once. Sequenced material: PBMCs. The receptors come from a woman aged 40 to 50 in good health and CMV-seronegative.

The V gene is TRBV29-1, the J gene TRBJ1-2; D remains ambiguous. The CDR3 is 12 amino acids. The germline V gene encodes CDR1 SQVTM and CDR2 ANQGSEA. Trimming took 3 bases from V and 3 from J, leaving 8 bases between them. The CDR3 protein is CSVETEYYGYTF. The CDR3 DNA sequence: TGCAGCGTTGAGACGGAGTACTATGGCTACACCTTC. Full variable domain (outside the CDR3, taken from reference TRBV29-1 and TRBJ1-2): SAVISQKPSRDICQRGTSLTIQCQVDSQVTMMFWYRQQPGQSLTLIATANQGSEATYESGFVIDKFPISRPNLTFSTLTVSNMSPEDSSIYLCSVETEYYGYTFGSGTRLTVV.

V gene TRBV27 combines with J gene TRBJ1-4; D is unresolved. CDR3 length: 12 amino acids. Trimming took 3 bases from V and 7 from J, leaving 6 bases between them. From germline, CDR1 is MNHEY and CDR2 SMNVEV (reference sequence). This CDR3 reads CASSFPGEKLFF. DNA of the CDR3: TGTGCCAGCAGTTTCCCGGGTGAAAAACTGTTTTTT.

This clone has only one observation. Additional DNA sequences in this sample encode the identical CDR3. The chain joins TRBV19 to TRBJ1-5; maybe TRBD1 (6 bases). Trimming removed 3 bases from V and 4 bases from J, with 7 bases in between. The CDR3 has 13 amino acids. Germline V gives CDR1 LNHDA, CDR2 SQIVND (reference sequence). The CDR3 region has the DNA TGTGCCAGTAGTATGGACAGAAATCAGCCCCAGCATTTT. Protein: CASSMDRNQPQHF.

The chain uses TRBV2 and TRBJ1-5, with D possibly TRBD1 on 5 matching bases. Germline CDR1 SNHLY, CDR2 FYNNEI. The CDR3 extends over 14 amino acids. The ends were cut back, 2 bases at V and 5 bases at J, with 10 bases in the middle. The CDR3 coding sequence is TGTGCCAGCAGTGAAAGCAGGGAGGATCAGCCCCAGCATTTT. Translated: CASSESREDQPQHF.

V usage is TRBV4-1 and J usage is TRBJ1-1; 10 nucleotides agree with TRBD1. CDR1 and CDR2 from the germline V gene are MGHRA and YSYEKL. Trimming at V came to 4 bases and at J to 8 bases, leaving 7 bases not matched to a gene. CDR3 length: 14 amino acids. CDR3 sequence (DNA): TGCGCCAGCAGCCCCGAGGACAGGGGGTTAGAAGCTTTCTTT. Protein sequence: CASSPEDRGLEAFF.

The J gene is TRBJ2-7, the V gene TRBV25-1; 7 positions agree with TRBD1. CDR3 length: 15 residues. The V gene's germline CDR1 is MGHDK and CDR2 SYGVNS. V lost 5 bases to trimming and J lost 0 bases; unmatched junction nucleotides: 7. CDR3 region: CASSPWDSSSYEQYF. The CDR3 region has the DNA TGTGCCAGCAGTCCCTGGGACAGCTCCTCCTACGAGCAGTACTTC.

This chain joins TRBV10-3 and TRBJ1-2; D is perhaps TRBD1 (6 bases). V was shortened by 3 bases and J by 6 bases, with 14 bases between the two germline ends. The germline V gene has CDR1 ENHRY and CDR2 SYGVKD. The CDR3 sequence is 14 residues long. CDR3 region: CAISDPRSGDGYTF. The CDR3 nucleotides read TGTGCCATCAGTGACCCGAGGTCAGGGGATGGCTACACCTTC.

The table lists this clone with a count of one. V gene TRBV10-3 combines with J gene TRBJ2-3; 7 nucleotides align to TRBD2. V shed 11 bases and J 2 bases; nucleotides not matched to a gene: 10. Germline V gene data show CDR1 as ENHRY and CDR2 as SYGVKD. This CDR3 comprises 14 residues. The CDR3 here is CAASTSANTDTQYF. DNA for the CDR3: TGTGCCGCTTCTACTAGCGCCAACACAGATACGCAGTATTTT.

This chain connects TRBV7-9 to TRBJ2-7; TRBD1 matches at 7 bases. CDR3 length equals 16 residues. CDR1 SEHNR and CDR2 FQNEAQ come from the germline V gene (reference sequence). Trimming took 0 bases from V and 2 from J; bases not matched to a gene: 7. This CDR3 reads CASSLALGDSAYEQYF. DNA of the CDR3: TGTGCCAGCAGCTTAGCTCTCGGGGACAGCGCCTACGAGCAGTACTTC. Variable domain in full (rest from reference TRBV7-9 and TRBJ2-7): DTGVSQNPRHKITKRGQNVTFRCDPISEHNRLYWYRQTLGQGPEFLTYFQNEAQLEKSRLLSDRFSAERPKGSFSTLEIQRTEQGDSAMYLCASSLALGDSAYEQYFGPGTRLTVT.

The chain links TRBV6-6 to TRBJ2-1; 8 bases agree with TRBD1. Germline values: CDR1 MNHNY, CDR2 SVGAGI (reference sequence). The CDR3 contains 12 residues. V lost 4 bases, J lost 9 bases, and 2 bases stayed unmatched. The CDR3 sequence is CASSLQGVEQFF. The CDR3 DNA reads as TGTGCCAGCAGTTTACAGGGGGTTGAGCAGTTCTTC.

The chain uses TRBV27 and TRBJ2-3; possibly TRBD1 for D (5 bases). The V gene's germline CDR1 is MNHEY and CDR2 SMNVEV (reference sequence). V was trimmed by 8 bases and J by 6 bases, leaving 9 bases between them. The CDR3 has 11 residues. DNA of the CDR3: TGTGCCAGCGGCCCAGGGGATACGCAGTATTTT. Its translation: CASGPGDTQYF.

This chain links TRBV28 with TRBJ1-3; D gene ambiguous. CDR1 is MDHEN, CDR2 SYDVKM, per germline. The CDR3 extends over 16 amino acids. The V end was cut by 3 bases, the J end by 0 bases, with 12 bases between. DNA of the CDR3: TGTGCCAGCAGTTTCAGCCGGCGGCTCTCTGGAAACACCATATATTTT. Encoded protein: CASSFSRRLSGNTIYF.

The sample holds many counts of this clone. This sequence joins TRBV27 and TRBJ2-7; weak D call: TRBD1 (5 bases). V was pared by 8 bases and J by 2 bases, with 10 bases between. Germline-derived CDR1 and CDR2 are MNHEY and SMNVEV (reference sequence). The CDR3 sequence is 12 residues long. DNA of the CDR3: TGTGCCAGCGCGACAGTACCCTACGAGCAGTACTTC. Its translation is CASATVPYEQYF.